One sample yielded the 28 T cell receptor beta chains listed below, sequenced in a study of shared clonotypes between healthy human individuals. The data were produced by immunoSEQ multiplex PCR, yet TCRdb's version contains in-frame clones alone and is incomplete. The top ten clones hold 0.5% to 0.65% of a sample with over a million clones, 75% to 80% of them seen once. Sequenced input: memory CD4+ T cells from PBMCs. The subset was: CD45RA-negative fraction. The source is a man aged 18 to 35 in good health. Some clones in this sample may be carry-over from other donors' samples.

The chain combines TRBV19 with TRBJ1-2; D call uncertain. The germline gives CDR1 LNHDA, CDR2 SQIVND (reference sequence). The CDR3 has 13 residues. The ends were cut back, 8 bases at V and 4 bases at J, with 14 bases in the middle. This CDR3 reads CASGLGWGYGYTF. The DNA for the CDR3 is TGTGCCAGTGGCCTCGGGTGGGGCTATGGCTACACCTTC.

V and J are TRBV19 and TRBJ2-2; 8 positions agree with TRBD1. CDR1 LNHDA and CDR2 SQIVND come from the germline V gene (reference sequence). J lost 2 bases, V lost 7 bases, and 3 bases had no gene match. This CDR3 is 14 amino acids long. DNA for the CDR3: TGTGCCAGTACCGACAGGGGAAACACCGGGGAGCTGTTTTTT. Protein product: CASTDRGNTGELFF.

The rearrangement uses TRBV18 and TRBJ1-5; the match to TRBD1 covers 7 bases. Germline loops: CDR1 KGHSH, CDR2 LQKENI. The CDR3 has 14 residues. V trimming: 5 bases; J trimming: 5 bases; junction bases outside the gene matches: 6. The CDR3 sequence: CASSTDRVYQPQHF. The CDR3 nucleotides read TGTGCCAGCTCAACAGACAGGGTCTATCAGCCCCAGCATTTT.

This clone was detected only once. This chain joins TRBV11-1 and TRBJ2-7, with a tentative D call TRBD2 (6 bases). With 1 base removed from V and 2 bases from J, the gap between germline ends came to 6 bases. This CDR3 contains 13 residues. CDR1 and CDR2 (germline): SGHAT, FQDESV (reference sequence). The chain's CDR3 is CASSLGLAYEQYF. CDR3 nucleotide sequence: TGTGCCAGCAGCTTAGGACTAGCCTACGAGCAGTACTTC.

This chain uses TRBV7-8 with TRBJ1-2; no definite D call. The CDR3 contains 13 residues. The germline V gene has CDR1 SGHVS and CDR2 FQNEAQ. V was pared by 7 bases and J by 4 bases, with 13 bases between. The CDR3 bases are TGTGCCAGCAACTCCAATCTCGGCTATGGCTACACCTTC. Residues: CASNSNLGYGYTF. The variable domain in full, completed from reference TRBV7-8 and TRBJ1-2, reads GAGVSQSPRYKVAKRGQDVALRCDPISGHVSLFWYQQALGQGPEFLTYFQNEAQLDKSGLPSDRFFAERPEGSVSTLKIQRTQQEDSAVYLCASNSNLGYGYTFGSGTRLTVV.

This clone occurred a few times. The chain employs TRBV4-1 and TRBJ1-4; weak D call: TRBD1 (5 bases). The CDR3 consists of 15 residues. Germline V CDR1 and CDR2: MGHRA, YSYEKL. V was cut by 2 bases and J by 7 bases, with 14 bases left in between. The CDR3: CASSQYMQGPEKLFF. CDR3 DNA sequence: TGCGCCAGCAGCCAATATATGCAGGGCCCTGAAAAACTGTTTTTT.

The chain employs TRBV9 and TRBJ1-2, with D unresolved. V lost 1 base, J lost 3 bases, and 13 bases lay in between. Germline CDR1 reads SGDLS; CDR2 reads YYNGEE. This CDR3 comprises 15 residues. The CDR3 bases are TGTGCCAGCAGCGTACGCGGTCGGTCGGACTATGGCTACACCTTC. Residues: CASSVRGRSDYGYTF.

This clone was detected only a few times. The DNA for the CDR3 is TGCGCCAGCAGTCGCGACAGAGGGGCTGAAGCTTTCTTT. It encodes CASSRDRGAEAFF. This chain connects TRBV5-1 to TRBJ1-1; tentatively, D is TRBD1 (5 bases). V was shortened by 5 bases and J by 6 bases, with 14 bases between the two germline ends. The CDR3 contains 13 residues. Germline lookup yields CDR1 SGHRS and CDR2 YFSETQ.

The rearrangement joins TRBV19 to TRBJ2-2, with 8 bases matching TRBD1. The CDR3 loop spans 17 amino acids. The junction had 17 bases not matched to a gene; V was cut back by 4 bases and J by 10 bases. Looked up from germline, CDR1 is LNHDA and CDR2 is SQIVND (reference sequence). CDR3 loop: CASSKVEDRVPRVELFF. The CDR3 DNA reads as TGTGCCAGTAGTAAGGTGGAGGACAGGGTTCCTAGGGTGGAGCTGTTTTTT.

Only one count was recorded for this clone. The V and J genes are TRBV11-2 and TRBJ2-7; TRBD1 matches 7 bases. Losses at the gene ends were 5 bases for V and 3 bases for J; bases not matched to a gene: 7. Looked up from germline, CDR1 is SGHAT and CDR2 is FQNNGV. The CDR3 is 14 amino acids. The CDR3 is CASSNRQGSYEQYF. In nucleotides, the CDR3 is TGTGCCAGCAGCAACCGACAGGGAAGCTACGAGCAGTACTTC.

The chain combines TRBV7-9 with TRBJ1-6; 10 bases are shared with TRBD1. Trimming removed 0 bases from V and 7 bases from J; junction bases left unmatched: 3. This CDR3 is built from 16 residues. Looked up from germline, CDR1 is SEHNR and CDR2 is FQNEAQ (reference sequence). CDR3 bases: TGTGCCAGCAGCTTAGCGGGGGGACAGGGGAATTCACCCCTCCACTTT. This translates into CASSLAGGQGNSPLHF.

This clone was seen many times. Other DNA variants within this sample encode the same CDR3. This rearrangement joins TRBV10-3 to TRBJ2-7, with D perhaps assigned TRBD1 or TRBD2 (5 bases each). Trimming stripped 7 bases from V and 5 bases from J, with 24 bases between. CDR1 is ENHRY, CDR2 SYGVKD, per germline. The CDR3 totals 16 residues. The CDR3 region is CAITPPGTHERNEQYF. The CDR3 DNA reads TGTGCCATCACTCCCCCGGGGACCCACGAGAGGAACGAGCAGTACTTC.

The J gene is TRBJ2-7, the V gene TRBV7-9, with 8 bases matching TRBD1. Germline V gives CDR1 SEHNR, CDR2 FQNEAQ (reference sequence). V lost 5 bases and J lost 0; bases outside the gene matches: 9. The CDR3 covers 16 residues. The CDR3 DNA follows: TGTGCCAGCAGCGTGAACAGGGGGGAAAGCTCCTACGAGCAGTACTTC. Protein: CASSVNRGESSYEQYF.

The CDR3 DNA follows: TGCAGCGACCTGCATTCGGGGACAGATACGCAGTATTTT. Protein: CSDLHSGTDTQYF. The rearrangement joins TRBV29-1 to TRBJ2-3; the D gene is possibly TRBD2 (5 bases). CDR3 size: 13 residues. Germline CDR1 reads SQVTM; CDR2 reads ANQGSEA. Deletions cut 7 bases from V and 3 bases from J, with 14 bases between.

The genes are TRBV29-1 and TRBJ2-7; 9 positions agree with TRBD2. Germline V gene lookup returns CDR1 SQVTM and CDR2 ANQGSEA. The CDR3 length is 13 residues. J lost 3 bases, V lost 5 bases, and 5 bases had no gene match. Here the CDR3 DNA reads TGCAGCGTTAGCGGGAGGTCCAACTACGAGCAGTACTTC. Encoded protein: CSVSGRSNYEQYF.

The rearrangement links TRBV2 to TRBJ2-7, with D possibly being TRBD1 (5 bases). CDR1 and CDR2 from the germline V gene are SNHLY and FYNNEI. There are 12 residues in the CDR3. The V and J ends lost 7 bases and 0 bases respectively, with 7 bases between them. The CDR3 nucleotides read TGTGCCAGCAACCAGGGCTCCTACGAGCAGTACTTC. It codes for CASNQGSYEQYF.

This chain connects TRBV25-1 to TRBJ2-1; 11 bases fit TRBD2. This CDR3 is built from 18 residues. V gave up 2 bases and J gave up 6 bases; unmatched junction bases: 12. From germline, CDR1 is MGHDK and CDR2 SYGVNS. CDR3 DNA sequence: TGTGCCAGCAGTGAAACGAACCCGGGACTAGCGGACCTCAATGAGCAGTTCTTC. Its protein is CASSETNPGLADLNEQFF.

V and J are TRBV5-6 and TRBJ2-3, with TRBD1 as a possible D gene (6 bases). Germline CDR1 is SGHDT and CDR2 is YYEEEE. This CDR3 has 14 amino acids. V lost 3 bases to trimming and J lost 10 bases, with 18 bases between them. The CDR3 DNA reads TGTGCCAGCAGCTCGGGCTTGTTGGCAGGGGCGCAGTATTTT. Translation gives CASSSGLLAGAQYF.

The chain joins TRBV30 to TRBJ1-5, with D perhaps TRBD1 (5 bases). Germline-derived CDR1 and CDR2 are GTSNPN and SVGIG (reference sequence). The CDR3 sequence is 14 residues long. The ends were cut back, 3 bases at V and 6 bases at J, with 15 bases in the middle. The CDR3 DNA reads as TGTGCCTGGAGCTTTCCGGGGCAGAGTCAGCCCCAGCATTTT. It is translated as CAWSFPGQSQPQHF.

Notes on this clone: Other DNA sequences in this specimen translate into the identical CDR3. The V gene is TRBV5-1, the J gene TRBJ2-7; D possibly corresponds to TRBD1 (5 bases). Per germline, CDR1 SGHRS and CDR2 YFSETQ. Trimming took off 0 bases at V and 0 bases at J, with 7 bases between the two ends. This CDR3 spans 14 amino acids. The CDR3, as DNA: TGCGCCAGCAGCTTGGACAGGAGCTCCTACGAGCAGTACTTC. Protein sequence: CASSLDRSSYEQYF.

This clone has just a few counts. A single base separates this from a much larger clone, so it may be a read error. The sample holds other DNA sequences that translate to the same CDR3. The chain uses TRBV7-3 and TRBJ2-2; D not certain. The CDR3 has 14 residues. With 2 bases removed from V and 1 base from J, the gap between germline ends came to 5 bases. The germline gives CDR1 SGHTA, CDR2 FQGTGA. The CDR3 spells CASSLRQNTGELFF. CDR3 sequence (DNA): TGTGCCAGCAGCTTACGACAGAACACCGGGGAGCTGTTTTTT.

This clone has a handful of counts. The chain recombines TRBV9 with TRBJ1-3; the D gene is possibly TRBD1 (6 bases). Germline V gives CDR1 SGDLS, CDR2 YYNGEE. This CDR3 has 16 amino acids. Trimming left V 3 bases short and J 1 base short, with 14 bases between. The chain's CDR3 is CASSEGVLASGNTIYF. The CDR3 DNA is TGTGCCAGCAGCGAGGGGGTTTTGGCTTCTGGAAACACCATATATTTT.

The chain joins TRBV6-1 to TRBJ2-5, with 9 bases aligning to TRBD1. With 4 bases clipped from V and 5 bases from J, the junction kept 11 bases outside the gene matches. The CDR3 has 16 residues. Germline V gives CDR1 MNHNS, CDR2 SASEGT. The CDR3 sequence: CASSAGTGMSEETQYF. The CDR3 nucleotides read TGTGCCAGCAGTGCGGGGACAGGGATGAGCGAGGAGACCCAGTACTTC.

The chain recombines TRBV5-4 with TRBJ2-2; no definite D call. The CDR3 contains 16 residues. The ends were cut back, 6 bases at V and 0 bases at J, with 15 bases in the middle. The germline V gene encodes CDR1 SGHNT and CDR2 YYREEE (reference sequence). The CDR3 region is CASTQSGRTNTGELFF. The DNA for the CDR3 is TGTGCCAGCACCCAAAGTGGGCGGACGAACACCGGGGAGCTGTTTTTT.

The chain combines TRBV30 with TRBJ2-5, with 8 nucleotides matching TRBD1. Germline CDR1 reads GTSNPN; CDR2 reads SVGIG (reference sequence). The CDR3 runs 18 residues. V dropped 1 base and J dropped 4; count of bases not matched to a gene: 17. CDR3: CAWSAGPPGQGARETQYF. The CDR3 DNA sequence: TGTGCCTGGAGTGCTGGCCCCCCCGGACAGGGCGCAAGAGAGACCCAGTACTTC.

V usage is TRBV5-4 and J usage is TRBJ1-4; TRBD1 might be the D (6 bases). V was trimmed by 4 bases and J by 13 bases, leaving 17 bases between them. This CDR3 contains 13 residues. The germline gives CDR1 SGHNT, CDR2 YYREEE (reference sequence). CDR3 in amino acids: CASSATGKGRLFF. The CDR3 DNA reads TGTGCCAGCAGCGCTACAGGGAAGGGTAGACTGTTTTTT.

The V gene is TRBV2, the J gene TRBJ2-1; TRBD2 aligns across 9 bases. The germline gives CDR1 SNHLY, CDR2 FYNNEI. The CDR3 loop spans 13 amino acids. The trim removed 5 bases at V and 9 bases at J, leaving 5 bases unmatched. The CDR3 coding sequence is TGTGCCAGCAGTTTTAGCGGGAGTAGTGAGCAGTTCTTC. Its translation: CASSFSGSSEQFF.

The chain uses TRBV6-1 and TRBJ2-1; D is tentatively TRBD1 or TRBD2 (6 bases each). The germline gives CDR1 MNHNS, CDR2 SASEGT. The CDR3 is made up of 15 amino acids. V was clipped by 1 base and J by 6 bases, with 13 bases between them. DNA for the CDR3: TGTGCCAGCAGTGAAGGACTGGGGGGCCTCAATGAGCAGTTCTTC. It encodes CASSEGLGGLNEQFF.